The 18 T cell receptor beta chains listed next were all sequenced from one sample in a study of blood T cell repertoires in COVID-19. TCRdb's copy holds only in-frame clones and misses some; the assay was immunoSEQ multiplex PCR. The top ten hold roughly 2% of the sample, which has around 94,000 clones, 87% seen once. The specimen was peripheral blood. The receptor set was obtained from a man aged 45-65 years with active COVID-19.

The CDR3: CSAITGGEQFF. DNA of the CDR3: TGCAGTGCCATTACAGGGGGCGAGCAGTTCTTC. This chain connects TRBV20-1 to TRBJ2-1; 9 nucleotides line up with TRBD1. CDR3 length equals 11 residues. Germline CDR1 DFQATT, CDR2 SNEGSKA (reference sequence). Unmatched junction bases numbered 4, after V lost 6 bases and J lost 10 bases.

The chain carries TRBV29-1 and TRBJ2-3, with a possible D match to TRBD1 (5 bases). Germline loops: CDR1 SQVTM, CDR2 ANQGSEA. The germline V and J ends were trimmed by 4 bases and 0 bases, with 8 bases remaining between them. This CDR3 is 13 amino acids long. The CDR3 DNA reads as TGCAGCGTTGTGACAGATAGCACAGATACGCAGTATTTT. Translated: CSVVTDSTDTQYF.

The gene calls are TRBV19 and TRBJ1-3, with TRBD1 matching over 9 bases. Germline CDR1 and CDR2: LNHDA and SQIVND (reference sequence). Trimming at V came to 5 bases and at J to 0 bases, leaving 8 bases not matched to a gene. This CDR3 contains 17 residues. The CDR3 protein is CASSVLGQGSSGNTIYF. The CDR3 DNA reads TGTGCCAGTAGTGTACTGGGACAGGGCAGCTCTGGAAACACCATATATTTT.

This clone was seen only a few times. This rearrangement joins TRBV20-1 to TRBJ2-7; TRBD1 aligns across 10 bases. The CDR3 loop spans 14 amino acids. CDR1 and CDR2 from the germline V gene are DFQATT and SNEGSKA (reference sequence). Losses at the gene ends were 3 bases for V and 2 bases for J; bases not matched to a gene: 4. CDR3 amino acids: CSASTGTGAYEQYF. CDR3 DNA: TGCAGTGCTAGTACCGGGACAGGGGCCTACGAGCAGTACTTC.

The DNA for the CDR3 is TGCGCCAGCAGCCAAGAGTTCGGGGGGTTCGGACAGCCCCAGCATTTT. Its protein is CASSQEFGGFGQPQHF. This chain connects TRBV4-1 to TRBJ1-5; D possibly corresponds to TRBD1 (5 bases). This CDR3 comprises 16 residues. The germline gives CDR1 MGHRA, CDR2 YSYEKL. V shed 0 bases and J shed 7 bases, with 16 bases lying between them.

The DNA for the CDR3 is TGTGCCAGCAGTTACTCAATTACAGGTACCTACGAGCAGTACTTC. Translating it yields CASSYSITGTYEQYF. The chain carries TRBV6-5 and TRBJ2-7; weak D call: TRBD1 (5 bases). Trimming removed 0 bases at V and 2 bases at J, with 11 bases between. The CDR3 length is 15 residues. CDR1 MNHEY and CDR2 SVGAGI come from the germline V gene.

This chain uses TRBV30 with TRBJ2-1; TRBD2 matches at 9 bases. The CDR3 is 14 residues long. V was clipped by 3 bases and J by 9 bases; unmatched bases: 9. CDR1 GTSNPN and CDR2 SVGIG come from the germline V gene (reference sequence). CDR3 residues: CAWRTSGGSVEQFF. DNA for the CDR3: TGTGCCTGGAGAACCAGCGGGGGGTCAGTTGAGCAGTTCTTC.

This clone was seen a handful of times. V gene TRBV10-3 combines with J gene TRBJ1-4, with 11 bases identical to TRBD1. This CDR3 has 16 amino acids. The V segment lost 5 bases and the J segment 4 bases; nucleotides outside the gene matches: 6. CDR1 is ENHRY and CDR2 is SYGVKD in the germline V gene. DNA for the CDR3: TGTGCCATCAGTACCGGACAGGGGGCGAGTAATGAAAAACTGTTTTTT. Residues: CAISTGQGASNEKLFF.

The chain employs TRBV19 and TRBJ2-6; no clear D. The V end was cut by 6 bases, the J end by 4 bases, with 16 bases between. The CDR3 extends over 16 amino acids. The V gene's germline CDR1 is LNHDA and CDR2 SQIVND (reference sequence). CDR3 in amino acids: CASRTVFQVGANVLTF. CDR3 nucleotide sequence: TGTGCCAGTAGAACGGTTTTCCAGGTAGGGGCCAACGTCCTGACTTTC. Drawing the rest from reference TRBV19 and TRBJ2-6, the complete variable domain is DGGITQSPKYLFRKEGQNVTLSCEQNLNHDAMYWYRQDPGQGLRLIYYSQIVNDFQKGDIAEGYSVSREKKESFPLTVTSAQKNPTAFYLCASRTVFQVGANVLTFGAGSRLTVL.

Turning to this clone: An end of the junction differs from the germline gene, which may be a read error. The chain recombines TRBV18 with TRBJ1-5; TRBD1 matches 7 bases. The CDR3 runs 14 residues. Germline CDR1 KGHSH, CDR2 LQKENI. The CDR3 loop reads CASSPQGKGQPQHF. The CDR3 DNA is TGTGCCAGCTCTCCACAGGGGAAAGGACAGCCCCAGCATTTT.

The chain carries TRBV6-2 or TRBV6-3 and TRBJ2-5; 8 bases are shared with TRBD2. Germline assignment: CDR1 MNHEY and CDR2 SVGEGT. The J segment lost 7 bases and the V segment lost 5 bases, leaving 9 bases of the junction unmatched. This CDR3 has 14 residues. CDR3 nucleotides: TGTGCCAGCAGTCGGGATAGCGGGGTGCGGACCCAGTACTTC. Translated: CASSRDSGVRTQYF.

The V and J genes are TRBV19 and TRBJ2-3; 7 nucleotides align to TRBD1. Germline CDR1 reads LNHDA; CDR2 reads SQIVND (reference sequence). Trimming removed 1 base from V and 4 bases from J; junction bases left unmatched: 2. The length of the CDR3 is 14 residues. The DNA for the CDR3 is TGTGCCAGTAGTATAGGACAGGGAGCAGATACGCAGTATTTT. It translates to CASSIGQGADTQYF.

In nucleotides, the CDR3 is TGTGCCAGCAGCCAAGCGGGGGTACCAGCGGGGGGCCGTGATACGCAGTATTTT. This translates into CASSQAGVPAGGRDTQYF. The gene calls are TRBV3-1 (or the pseudogene TRBV3-2) and TRBJ2-3; 9 bases fit TRBD2. V was clipped by 1 base and J by 6 bases; unmatched bases: 14. The length of the CDR3 is 18 residues. CDR1 is LGHDT and CDR2 is YNNKEL in the germline V gene (reference sequence).

V usage is TRBV5-1 and J usage is TRBJ2-3; 8 bases fit TRBD1. V was pared by 6 bases and J by 8 bases, with 11 bases of the junction left unmatched. The length of the CDR3 is 14 residues. Germline-derived CDR1 and CDR2 are SGHRS and YFSETQ. CDR3 loop: CASKVTGVHRTQYF. The CDR3, as DNA: TGCGCCAGCAAGGTGACAGGGGTGCATCGTACGCAGTATTTT.

The rearrangement uses TRBV4-3 and TRBJ1-1; tentative D call: TRBD1 (6 bases). Germline V gene lookup returns CDR1 LGHNA and CDR2 YSLEER. V dropped 4 bases and J dropped 2 bases, with 14 bases sitting between them. The CDR3 totals 15 residues. As DNA, the CDR3 is TGCGCCAGCAGCCTAGAGGTCAGGGGTAACACTGAAGCTTTCTTT. It specifies CASSLEVRGNTEAFF.

The chain has TRBV5-6 and TRBJ2-3; perhaps TRBD2 as D (6 bases). CDR3 size: 14 residues. Germline V gene lookup returns CDR1 SGHDT and CDR2 YYEEEE. V was cut by 7 bases and J by 2 bases, with 14 bases left in between. CDR3 region: CASSLGGLTDTQYF. The CDR3 DNA is TGTGCCAGCTCCTTGGGGGGACTCACAGATACGCAGTATTTT.

This chain joins TRBV19 and TRBJ1-5; 9 nucleotides agree with TRBD1. V trimming: 7 bases; J trimming: 1 base; junction bases outside the gene matches: 20. The CDR3 is 20 amino acids. Germline CDR1 is LNHDA and CDR2 is SQIVND (reference sequence). Written as DNA, the CDR3 is TGTGCCAGTACCCCAACGGAGGGGACAGGGAGGTTTGGGAGCAATCAGCCCCAGCATTTT. Its translation: CASTPTEGTGRFGSNQPQHF.

The chain couples TRBV6-5 to TRBJ2-3; D call uncertain. Germline CDR1 and CDR2: MNHEY and SVGAGI. There are 15 residues in the CDR3. Trimming pared 6 bases from V and 0 bases from J, leaving 13 bases between. The CDR3 region is CASRVPPGSTDTQYF. CDR3 in DNA: TGTGCCAGCAGGGTTCCTCCGGGTAGCACAGATACGCAGTATTTT.